The 26 T cell receptor beta chains given below trace back to one sample, sequenced in a study of blood T cell repertoires in COVID-19. Clones were sequenced by immunoSEQ multiplex PCR, and TCRdb holds only the in-frame ones, with some missing. This sample has under 200,000 clones; roughly 78% occur once, and the top ten carry 8.1%. The specimen sequenced was peripheral blood. The receptors were gathered from a woman aged 55-75 years with COVID-19, enrolled during active disease.

This clone was seen a single time. The rearrangement joins TRBV2 to TRBJ2-4; the D gene is possibly TRBD2 (6 bases). The V gene's germline CDR1 is SNHLY and CDR2 FYNNEI. Between the trimmed V and J ends, which lost 2 bases and 0 bases, there was a span of 11 bases. The CDR3 is 16 residues long. The CDR3 loop is CASSELRGLAKNIQYF. The CDR3 nucleotides are TGTGCCAGCAGTGAATTACGGGGACTAGCCAAAAACATTCAGTACTTC. Filled out from reference TRBV2 and TRBJ2-4, the complete variable domain reads EPEVTQTPSHQVTQMGQEVILRCVPISNHLYFYWYRQILGQKVEFLVSFYNNEISEKSEIFDDQFSVERPDGSNFTLKIRSTKLEDSAMYFCASSELRGLAKNIQYFGAGTRLSVL.

This chain joins TRBV28 and TRBJ2-3; 10 positions match TRBD2. Germline V gene sequence: CDR1 MDHEN, CDR2 SYDVKM. The CDR3 runs 16 residues. Germline trimming cut 8 bases from V and 6 bases from J; bases unmatched to any gene: 14. The CDR3 nucleotides are TGTGCCAGCCCCACCCCGCTAGCGGGAGAAAAGGATACGCAGTATTTT. Translated: CASPTPLAGEKDTQYF.

This chain links TRBV9 with TRBJ2-2; 16 bases line up with TRBD2. The junction had 7 bases not matched to a gene; V was cut back by 4 bases and J by 4 bases. Looked up from germline, CDR1 is SGDLS and CDR2 is YYNGEE. The CDR3 contains 18 residues. This CDR3 is CASSSPGLAGGGTGELFF. Here the CDR3 DNA reads TGTGCCAGCAGCTCGCCGGGACTAGCGGGAGGGGGCACCGGGGAGCTGTTTTTT.

The chain combines TRBV20-1 with TRBJ2-3; 8 bases match TRBD1. V lost 3 bases and J lost 1; bases outside the gene matches: 12. The CDR3 runs to 17 residues. The germline V gene encodes CDR1 DFQATT and CDR2 SNEGSKA (reference sequence). CDR3 sequence: CSASYDRGIEGTDTQYF. CDR3 in DNA: TGCAGTGCTAGTTATGACAGGGGAATAGAGGGCACAGATACGCAGTATTTT.

This clone has just a few counts. The V call is TRBV4-2, the J call TRBJ2-5; 10 nucleotides agree with TRBD1. The CDR3 covers 17 residues. V dropped 4 bases and J dropped 5; count of bases not matched to a gene: 13. Germline assignment: CDR1 LGHNA and CDR2 YNFKEQ. Here the CDR3 DNA reads TGTGCCAGCAGCCCAGGGGGGACAGGGGATAGGTCGGAGACCCAGTACTTC. As protein: CASSPGGTGDRSETQYF.

This chain connects TRBV19 to TRBJ2-3; 14 nucleotides agree with TRBD2. Per germline, CDR1 LNHDA and CDR2 SQIVND (reference sequence). The CDR3 is 20 amino acids. V shed 6 bases, J shed 4 bases, and the junction held 18 bases outside the gene matches. Here the CDR3 reads CASSLTGTGTSGRRSDTQYF. The CDR3, as DNA: TGTGCCAGTAGCCTCACCGGGACAGGGACTAGCGGGAGACGTTCAGATACGCAGTATTTT.

This sequence joins TRBV7-9 and TRBJ1-2, with 9 bases identical to TRBD1. The junction had 2 bases not matched to a gene; V was cut back by 1 base and J by 5 bases. Germline V gives CDR1 SEHNR, CDR2 FQNEAQ (reference sequence). The CDR3 runs to 14 residues. CDR3 sequence (DNA): TGTGCCAGCAGCTTAGGGACAGGGGAATATGGCTACACCTTC. Amino acid sequence: CASSLGTGEYGYTF.

The chain couples TRBV7-2 to TRBJ2-1, with TRBD2 as a possible D gene (5 bases). The V gene's germline CDR1 is SGHTA and CDR2 FQGNSA. Trimming pared 0 bases from V and 1 base from J, leaving 10 bases between. This CDR3 spans 16 amino acids. CDR3 DNA: TGTGCCAGCAGCTTAGCGTGGACTTCATCCTACAATGAGCAGTTCTTC. Protein product: CASSLAWTSSYNEQFF. Together with reference TRBV7-2 and TRBJ2-1, the CDR3 gives the full variable domain: GAGVSQSPSNKVTEKGKDVELRCDPISGHTALYWYRQSLGQGLEFLIYFQGNSAPDKSGLPSDRFSAERTGGSVSTLTIQRTQQEDSAVYLCASSLAWTSSYNEQFFGPGTRLTVL.

V and J are TRBV4-3 and TRBJ2-3; TRBD2 aligns across 7 bases. V shed 0 bases, J shed 0 bases, and the junction held 0 bases outside the gene matches. The CDR3 consists of 15 residues. CDR1 and CDR2 from the germline V gene are LGHNA and YSLEER. CDR3 DNA sequence: TGCGCCAGCAGCCAAGAGGGACTAAGCACAGATACGCAGTATTTT. Its translation is CASSQEGLSTDTQYF.

This sequence joins TRBV27 and TRBJ2-5; 11 bases agree with TRBD1. Germline CDR1 reads MNHEY; CDR2 reads SMNVEV (reference sequence). V lost 5 bases to trimming and J lost 5 bases; unmatched junction nucleotides: 7. CDR3 length equals 15 residues. CDR3 bases: TGTGCCAGCAGTGTCGGACAGGGGGCGGGGGAGACCCAGTACTTC. Protein product: CASSVGQGAGETQYF.

J is TRBJ1-3 and V is TRBV6-1; D is perhaps TRBD1 (5 bases). CDR3 size: 16 residues. From germline, CDR1 is MNHNS and CDR2 SASEGT. Trimming removed 1 base from V and 0 bases from J, with 10 bases in between. CDR3 sequence (DNA): TGTGCCAGCAGTGAAGGGGAGGGGAGCTCTGGAAACACCATATATTTT. Encoded protein: CASSEGEGSSGNTIYF.

The chain combines TRBV3-1 (or the pseudogene TRBV3-2) with TRBJ1-1; D unclear. CDR3 size: 12 residues. Germline V gene lookup returns CDR1 LGHDT and CDR2 YNNKEL (reference sequence). V lost 3 bases to trimming and J lost 4 bases, with 6 bases between them. CDR3 loop: CASSHRSTEAFF. The CDR3, as DNA: TGTGCCAGCAGCCATCGGTCCACTGAAGCTTTCTTT.

This chain uses TRBV25-1 with TRBJ1-1, with D possibly TRBD1 on 5 matching bases. Germline lookup yields CDR1 MGHDK and CDR2 SYGVNS. V lost 2 bases and J lost 11, with 15 bases in between. This CDR3 has 13 residues. The CDR3 here is CASSEPRQLAAFF. In nucleotides, the CDR3 is TGTGCCAGCAGTGAACCGAGACAGCTCGCGGCTTTCTTT. Looking up the rest from reference TRBV25-1 and TRBJ1-1 gives the full variable domain: EADIYQTPRYLVIGTGKKITLECSQTMGHDKMYWYQQDPGMELHLIHYSYGVNSTEKGDLSSESTVSRIRTEHFPLTLESARPSHTSQYLCASSEPRQLAAFFGQGTRLTVV.

The chain couples TRBV7-2 to TRBJ2-7, with D unresolved. Germline V gene lookup returns CDR1 SGHTA and CDR2 FQGNSA. Trimming stripped 1 base from V and 2 bases from J, with 12 bases between. CDR3 length: 15 amino acids. The CDR3 sequence is CASSLEVGRTYEQYF. The CDR3 nucleotides are TGTGCCAGCAGCTTAGAAGTTGGCAGAACCTACGAGCAGTACTTC. Filled out from reference TRBV7-2 and TRBJ2-7, the complete variable domain reads GAGVSQSPSNKVTEKGKDVELRCDPISGHTALYWYRQSLGQGLEFLIYFQGNSAPDKSGLPSDRFSAERTGGSVSTLTIQRTQQEDSAVYLCASSLEVGRTYEQYFGPGTRLTVT.

V gene TRBV6-5 combines with J gene TRBJ2-7; 7 bases align to TRBD2. The CDR3 spans 14 residues. V trimming: 2 bases; J trimming: 1 base; junction bases outside the gene matches: 2. In germline, CDR1 is MNHEY, CDR2 SVGAGI. The CDR3 is CASSYGGVSYEQYF. The DNA of the CDR3 is TGTGCCAGCAGTTACGGGGGGGTTTCCTACGAGCAGTACTTC.

The chain joins TRBV6-1 to TRBJ1-1; D not certain. The CDR3 extends over 13 amino acids. The V gene's germline CDR1 is MNHNS and CDR2 SASEGT. The V end was cut by 0 bases, the J end by 5 bases, with 7 bases between. This CDR3 reads CASSEARVTEAFF. DNA for the CDR3: TGTGCCAGCAGTGAAGCGAGGGTTACTGAAGCTTTCTTT.

This clone was seen just once. This chain links TRBV5-1 with TRBJ2-1; 9 nucleotides align to TRBD2. Trimming removed 3 bases from V and 4 bases from J; junction bases left unmatched: 11. The germline V gene encodes CDR1 SGHRS and CDR2 YFSETQ. CDR3 length: 17 residues. This CDR3 is CASSYGISGREYNEQFF. As DNA, the CDR3 is TGCGCCAGCAGCTACGGTATTAGCGGGAGAGAGTACAATGAGCAGTTCTTC.

The V gene is TRBV7-6, the J gene TRBJ1-4, with 9 bases lining up with TRBD1. The junction had 11 bases not matched to a gene; V was cut back by 4 bases and J by 8 bases. Germline-derived CDR1 and CDR2 are SGHVS and FNYEAQ. CDR3 length: 16 residues. CDR3 residues: CASSSSLDRGGEKLFF. Written as DNA, the CDR3 is TGTGCCAGCAGCTCATCCTTGGACAGGGGTGGGGAAAAACTGTTTTTT.

The chain links TRBV5-1 to TRBJ2-3; 10 bases are a match to TRBD2. The length of the CDR3 is 16 residues. Per the germline V gene, CDR1 is SGHRS and CDR2 is YFSETQ. V trimming: 0 bases; J trimming: 7 bases; junction bases outside the gene matches: 8. CDR3 coding DNA: TGCGCCAGCAGCTTGGGGGGGCTAGCGGGAGAGAATACGCAGTATTTT. This encodes CASSLGGLAGENTQYF.

The CDR3 coding sequence is TGTGCCAGCAGCCTCCGGGACAGGGGGAGTTGGAACACTGAAGCTTTCTTT. Amino acids: CASSLRDRGSWNTEAFF. The genes are TRBV7-8 and TRBJ1-1; 11 bases agree with TRBD1. CDR3 length: 17 residues. From germline, CDR1 is SGHVS and CDR2 FQNEAQ. V was clipped by 5 bases and J by 1 base; unmatched bases: 9.

This clone was seen once. V and J are TRBV11-2 and TRBJ1-6; possibly TRBD1 for D (6 bases). This CDR3 is 15 amino acids long. Trimming stripped 3 bases from V and 5 bases from J, with 11 bases between. The V gene's germline CDR1 is SGHAT and CDR2 FQNNGV. As DNA, the CDR3 is TGTGCCAGCAGCTTGCCTCAGGGGAATAATTCACCCCTCCACTTT. Translating it yields CASSLPQGNNSPLHF. Drawing the rest from reference TRBV11-2 and TRBJ1-6, the complete variable domain is EAGVAQSPRYKIIEKRQSVAFWCNPISGHATLYWYQQILGQGPKLLIQFQNNGVVDDSQLPKDRFSAERLKGVDSTLKIQPAKLEDSAVYLCASSLPQGNNSPLHFGNGTRLTVT.

This sequence joins TRBV5-1 and TRBJ2-2; 9 bases align to TRBD1. Germline CDR1 is SGHRS and CDR2 is YFSETQ. The ends lost 4 bases at V and 3 bases at J; junction bases unmatched: 4. There are 15 residues in the CDR3. DNA for the CDR3: TGCGCCAGCAGCAAAGACAGGGGGGACACCGGGGAGCTGTTTTTT. This gives the protein CASSKDRGDTGELFF.

CDR3 sequence reads: CASSLGLAASYEQYF. The CDR3 DNA reads as TGCGCCAGCAGCCTGGGACTAGCGGCTTCCTACGAGCAGTACTTC. The J gene is TRBJ2-7, the V gene TRBV5-1, with 11 positions matching TRBD2. Germline trimming cut 4 bases from V and 1 base from J; bases unmatched to any gene: 4. Germline CDR1 SGHRS, CDR2 YFSETQ. The CDR3 length is 15 residues.

This chain joins TRBV6-5 and TRBJ2-5; D might be TRBD2 (5 bases). The germline CDR1 and CDR2 sequences are MNHEY and SVGAGI. The ends were cut back, 8 bases at V and 2 bases at J, with 18 bases in the middle. This CDR3 has 15 residues. CDR3 sequence: CASVTSRGGQETQYF. In nucleotides, the CDR3 is TGTGCCAGCGTTACGTCTAGAGGAGGACAAGAGACCCAGTACTTC.

The rearrangement uses TRBV9 and TRBJ1-1; tentative D call: TRBD1 (6 bases). Germline CDR1 SGDLS, CDR2 YYNGEE. The CDR3 spans 15 residues. Deletions cut 3 bases from V and 5 bases from J, with 17 bases between. CDR3 DNA sequence: TGTGCCAGCAGCGAACGGCCGGGGGGCGGGACTGAAGCTTTCTTT. Translated, it gives CASSERPGGGTEAFF.

The chain joins TRBV3-1 (or the pseudogene TRBV3-2) to TRBJ2-5, with a possible D match to TRBD1 (6 bases). Germline lookup yields CDR1 LGHDT and CDR2 YNNKEL (reference sequence). V was pared by 0 bases and J by 3 bases, with 11 bases between. The CDR3 is 15 amino acids. CDR3 in amino acids: CASSQEGGLKETQYF. Written as DNA, the CDR3 is TGTGCCAGCAGCCAAGAAGGGGGATTAAAAGAGACCCAGTACTTC.